The 30 T cell receptor beta chains listed next were all sequenced from one sample in a study of T cell responses to AZD1222 COVID-19 vaccine. This table comes from immunoSEQ multiplex PCR, and its TCRdb copy is limited to in-frame clones, with some not included. The sample has some 120,000 clones, about nine tenths seen once. Source: peripheral blood, taken on day 0 of AZD1222 vaccination. The receptors originated from an adult in good health.

The genes are TRBV30 and TRBJ1-3; 9 bases agree with TRBD1. The J segment lost 3 bases and the V segment lost 5 bases, leaving 8 bases of the junction unmatched. Germline CDR1 reads GTSNPN; CDR2 reads SVGIG (reference sequence). The CDR3 is 15 residues long. The chain's CDR3 is CAWQGQGVFGNTIYF. The CDR3 bases are TGTGCCTGGCAGGGACAGGGAGTATTTGGAAACACCATATATTTT.

The genes are TRBV7-8 and TRBJ1-1, with 8 bases identical to TRBD1. CDR1 and CDR2 (germline): SGHVS, FQNEAQ. This CDR3 region has 14 residues. V lost 5 bases to trimming and J lost 3 bases; unmatched junction nucleotides: 5. CDR3 coding DNA: TGTGCCAGCAGCCCAGGGGGCTGGGACACTGAAGCTTTCTTT. It yields the protein CASSPGGWDTEAFF. The complete variable domain, with remaining parts taken from reference TRBV7-8 and TRBJ1-1, reads GAGVSQSPRYKVAKRGQDVALRCDPISGHVSLFWYQQALGQGPEFLTYFQNEAQLDKSGLPSDRFFAERPEGSVSTLKIQRTQQEDSAVYLCASSPGGWDTEAFFGQGTRLTVV.

In its sample, this clone was seen once. CDR3 sequence: CASSSDRTGGGTEAFF. CDR3 bases: TGTGCCAGCAGTTCAGATAGGACAGGGGGTGGCACTGAAGCTTTCTTT. The chain carries TRBV6-5 and TRBJ1-1; 10 positions agree with TRBD1. The CDR3 length is 16 residues. Trimming at V came to 4 bases and at J to 4 bases, leaving 9 bases not matched to a gene. Germline loops: CDR1 MNHEY, CDR2 SVGAGI.

V is TRBV7-7 and J is TRBJ2-5; TRBD2 matches 11 bases. Germline CDR1 SSHAT, CDR2 FNYEAQ (reference sequence). The CDR3 is made up of 15 amino acids. Unmatched junction bases numbered 5, after V lost 5 bases and J lost 3 bases. For the CDR3, the DNA is TGTGCCAGCAGCCCCCGACTAGCGGGAAAAGAGACCCAGTACTTC. Translated, it gives CASSPRLAGKETQYF.

The J gene is TRBJ1-2, the V gene TRBV7-9; TRBD1 aligns across 7 bases. CDR3 size: 14 residues. After removal of 5 bases from V and 6 bases from J, the junction contained 9 bases not matched to a gene. CDR1 is SEHNR, CDR2 FQNEAQ, per germline (reference sequence). This CDR3 reads CASSLLGGPHGYTF. Here the CDR3 DNA reads TGTGCCAGCAGCCTGTTAGGGGGCCCTCATGGCTACACCTTC.

The rearrangement uses TRBV27 and TRBJ1-1; a weak D match, TRBD1 (6 bases). The length of the CDR3 is 15 residues. The germline V gene encodes CDR1 MNHEY and CDR2 SMNVEV (reference sequence). V lost 5 bases, J lost 5 bases, and 18 bases lay in between. The CDR3 is CASSETGFPPTEAFF. DNA of the CDR3: TGTGCCAGCAGTGAAACAGGGTTCCCCCCGACTGAAGCTTTCTTT.

The sample holds a few counts of this clone. The gene calls are TRBV19 and TRBJ2-6; no firm D call. V was cut by 1 base and J by 0 bases, with 10 bases left in between. Germline V lookup: CDR1 LNHDA, CDR2 SQIVND (reference sequence). This CDR3 spans 17 amino acids. The CDR3 spells CASSIGFPGSGANVLTF. For the CDR3, the DNA is TGTGCCAGTAGTATAGGCTTCCCGGGCTCTGGGGCCAACGTCCTGACTTTC.

V and J are TRBV7-2 and TRBJ1-2, with D unresolved. Trimming took 5 bases from V and 4 from J, leaving 17 bases between them. The CDR3 spans 15 residues. The germline CDR1 and CDR2 sequences are SGHTA and FQGNSA. In DNA form, the CDR3 reads TGTGCCAGCAGCCCCCCGCCTCTTGGGTCCTATGGCTACACCTTC. It yields the protein CASSPPPLGSYGYTF.

The chain joins TRBV10-2 to TRBJ1-2, with 8 bases lining up with TRBD1. The ends lost 2 bases at V and 7 bases at J; junction bases unmatched: 6. CDR3 size: 14 residues. Germline CDR1 WSHSY, CDR2 SAAADI. DNA of the CDR3: TGCGCCAGCAGTGAGGGCAGGGGGCCGTTTGGCTACACCTTC. Translation: CASSEGRGPFGYTF.

The V gene is TRBV6-5, the J gene TRBJ2-3; TRBD2 is a possible D gene (6 bases). V shed 6 bases and J shed 4 bases, with 11 bases lying between them. This CDR3 has 13 amino acids. CDR1 is MNHEY and CDR2 is SVGAGI in the germline V gene. The CDR3 sequence: CASSMGLADTQYF. The CDR3 region has the DNA TGTGCCAGCAGCATGGGACTTGCAGATACGCAGTATTTT.

J is TRBJ2-7 and V is TRBV19; 8 bases are a match to TRBD1. Losses at the gene ends were 3 bases for V and 5 bases for J; bases not matched to a gene: 3. The CDR3 runs 13 residues. The germline CDR1 and CDR2 sequences are LNHDA and SQIVND (reference sequence). CDR3 protein: CASSMTGVHEQYF. The CDR3 coding sequence is TGTGCCAGTAGTATGACAGGGGTCCACGAGCAGTACTTC. Supplemented by reference TRBV19 and TRBJ2-7, the full variable domain reads DGGITQSPKYLFRKEGQNVTLSCEQNLNHDAMYWYRQDPGQGLRLIYYSQIVNDFQKGDIAEGYSVSREKKESFPLTVTSAQKNPTAFYLCASSMTGVHEQYFGPGTRLTVT.

The rearrangement uses TRBV5-4 and TRBJ1-1, with D possibly TRBD1 on 6 matching bases. There are 14 residues in the CDR3. From germline, CDR1 is SGHNT and CDR2 YYREEE (reference sequence). V dropped 4 bases and J dropped 0 bases, with 10 bases sitting between them. In DNA, the CDR3 is TGTGCCAGCAGCATGGGACAACTGAACACTGAAGCTTTCTTT. Amino acids: CASSMGQLNTEAFF. Looking up the rest from reference TRBV5-4 and TRBJ1-1 gives the full variable domain: ETGVTQSPTHLIKTRGQQVTLRCSSQSGHNTVSWYQQALGQGPQFIFQYYREEENGRGNFPPRFSGLQFPNYSSELNVNALELDDSALYLCASSMGQLNTEAFFGQGTRLTVV.

This clone was found once. CDR3 loop: CASSQGRASGYGYTF. CDR3 in DNA: TGCGCCAGCAGCCAAGGGAGGGCGAGCGGCTATGGCTACACCTTC. The V and J genes are TRBV4-3 and TRBJ1-2; D gene uncertain. Trimming took 1 base from V and 4 from J, leaving 13 bases between them. Germline CDR1 reads LGHNA; CDR2 reads YSLEER. The CDR3 length is 15 residues.

This chain uses TRBV11-3 with TRBJ1-5; D is ambiguous. The CDR3 has 16 amino acids. The V end lost 7 bases, the J end lost 2 bases, and 18 bases lay between the germline ends. Germline assignment: CDR1 SGHNT and CDR2 YENEEA. DNA of the CDR3: TGTGCCAGCACCCAAGTGGTAGGGTTGGGCAATCAGCCCCAGCATTTT. This sequence encodes CASTQVVGLGNQPQHF.

The count of this clone is one. V is TRBV6-2 or TRBV6-3 and J is TRBJ2-5, with 7 bases matching TRBD2. V trimming: 2 bases; J trimming: 5 bases; junction bases outside the gene matches: 8. Germline values: CDR1 MNHEY, CDR2 SVGEGT. The CDR3 consists of 15 residues. The CDR3: CASSYEGGLGETQYF. In DNA form, the CDR3 reads TGTGCCAGCAGTTACGAAGGAGGACTAGGTGAGACCCAGTACTTC.

The chain is built from TRBV5-5 and TRBJ2-3; D unresolved. With 0 bases removed from V and 0 bases from J, the gap between germline ends came to 8 bases. The CDR3 sequence is 15 residues long. The germline V gene has CDR1 SGHKS and CDR2 YYEKEE (reference sequence). This CDR3 reads CASSLGVTSTDTQYF. As DNA, the CDR3 is TGTGCCAGCAGCTTGGGGGTTACTAGCACAGATACGCAGTATTTT.

V and J are TRBV5-1 and TRBJ2-2; 9 bases align to TRBD2. Germline V lookup: CDR1 SGHRS, CDR2 YFSETQ. V gave up 3 bases and J gave up 2 bases; unmatched junction bases: 11. The CDR3 is 18 amino acids. CDR3 region: CASSSVGSGGANTGELFF. DNA of the CDR3: TGCGCCAGCAGCTCCGTGGGTAGCGGGGGAGCAAACACCGGGGAGCTGTTTTTT.

The chain has TRBV24-1 and TRBJ2-1; no definite D call. Looked up from germline, CDR1 is KGHDR and CDR2 is SFDVKD. The CDR3 loop spans 12 amino acids. V gave up 3 bases and J gave up 7 bases, with 6 bases separating them. The CDR3 is CATSDRRNEQFF. The CDR3 DNA sequence: TGTGCCACCAGTGATCGCCGGAATGAGCAGTTCTTC.

CDR3 region: CASSQGRLAYEQYF. The CDR3 DNA reads as TGCGCCAGCAGCCAAGGTCGTCTGGCCTACGAGCAGTACTTC. The V gene is TRBV4-1, the J gene TRBJ2-7; D ambiguous. With 1 base removed from V and 2 bases from J, the gap between germline ends came to 9 bases. This CDR3 is built from 14 residues. Germline values: CDR1 MGHRA, CDR2 YSYEKL.

This rearrangement joins TRBV11-1 to TRBJ2-1; TRBD2 is a possible D gene (7 bases). Trimming left V 1 base short and J 8 bases short, with 15 bases between. The CDR3 runs to 15 residues. Germline CDR1 is SGHAT and CDR2 is FQDESV (reference sequence). The CDR3 nucleotides read TGTGCCAGCAGCTTAGGCGGGGGCTTGGTGGATGAGCAGTTCTTC. Its translation is CASSLGGGLVDEQFF.

The chain recombines TRBV25-1 with TRBJ1-2, with a tentative D call TRBD1 (6 bases). The CDR3 is 13 residues long. The V and J ends lost 11 bases and 1 base respectively, with 14 bases between them. Germline-derived CDR1 and CDR2 are MGHDK and SYGVNS. CDR3 in amino acids: CAVWDINNYGYTF. As DNA, the CDR3 is TGTGCCGTGTGGGACATCAATAACTATGGCTACACCTTC.

The gene calls are TRBV14 and TRBJ1-1; unclear D gene. Germline V gene sequence: CDR1 SGHDN, CDR2 FVKESK. There are 12 residues in the CDR3. Between the trimmed V and J ends, which lost 4 bases and 5 bases, there was a span of 8 bases. Here the CDR3 reads CASSLAWTEAFF. In DNA, the CDR3 is TGTGCCAGCAGCCTGGCATGGACTGAAGCTTTCTTT.

The chain combines TRBV24-1 with TRBJ2-5; weak D call: TRBD2 (6 bases). This CDR3 spans 16 amino acids. Trimming took off 2 bases at V and 2 bases at J, with 14 bases between the two ends. Germline CDR1 KGHDR, CDR2 SFDVKD. This CDR3 is CATSDSRWGGQETQYF. In DNA, the CDR3 is TGTGCCACCAGTGATTCCCGGTGGGGAGGTCAAGAGACCCAGTACTTC.

The chain joins TRBV28 to TRBJ2-7; D is unclear. Germline CDR1 reads MDHEN; CDR2 reads SYDVKM. This CDR3 region has 14 residues. V shed 6 bases and J shed 0 bases, with 12 bases lying between them. The DNA of the CDR3 is TGTGCCAGCAGCCCTCCCGGTCGCTCCTACGAGCAGTACTTC. Translating it yields CASSPPGRSYEQYF.

This sequence joins TRBV6-5 and TRBJ1-1; D not resolved. Between the trimmed V and J ends, which lost 6 bases and 7 bases, there was a span of 12 bases. This CDR3 spans 12 amino acids. CDR1 MNHEY and CDR2 SVGAGI come from the germline V gene. CDR3 region: CASSSTPYEAFF. In nucleotides, the CDR3 is TGTGCCAGCAGCTCAACTCCGTATGAAGCTTTCTTT.

The rearrangement joins TRBV18 to TRBJ1-2; D is ambiguous. The CDR3 length is 16 residues. The V end lost 2 bases, the J end lost 1 base, and 14 bases lay between the germline ends. From germline, CDR1 is KGHSH and CDR2 LQKENI. The CDR3 sequence: CASSPETVSHNYGYTF. DNA of the CDR3: TGTGCCAGCTCACCAGAAACCGTATCTCATAACTATGGCTACACCTTC.

This clone was recorded once. The V call is TRBV7-3, the J call TRBJ2-3, with TRBD2 matching 9 bases. V gave up 1 base and J gave up 4 bases; unmatched junction bases: 15. Germline CDR1 reads SGHTA; CDR2 reads FQGTGA. The CDR3 is 19 amino acids. CDR3 amino acids: CASSLRGASGASEADTQYF. In DNA form, the CDR3 reads TGTGCCAGCAGCTTAAGAGGGGCTAGCGGGGCCTCTGAGGCAGATACGCAGTATTTT.

The chain uses TRBV19 and TRBJ2-3, with unresolved D. V lost 5 bases, J lost 4 bases, and 10 bases lay in between. CDR3 length: 13 amino acids. The germline V gene has CDR1 LNHDA and CDR2 SQIVND (reference sequence). The CDR3 nucleotides read TGTGCCAGTAGTCAAGGCCCGCCAGATACGCAGTATTTT. It is translated as CASSQGPPDTQYF.

This clone was found a few times. This chain joins TRBV4-3 and TRBJ2-7; 8 bases match TRBD1. The CDR3 runs 17 residues. Germline-derived CDR1 and CDR2 are LGHNA and YSLEER. V lost 0 bases to trimming and J lost 2 bases; unmatched junction nucleotides: 9. The CDR3 region is CASSQEGAGGAPYEQYF. CDR3 bases: TGCGCCAGCAGCCAAGAGGGGGCAGGGGGCGCCCCCTACGAGCAGTACTTC.

This chain links TRBV24-1 with TRBJ1-3; D is unclear. The CDR3 extends over 15 amino acids. V was clipped by 4 bases and J by 0 bases, with 9 bases between them. CDR1 is KGHDR and CDR2 is SFDVKD in the germline V gene. For the CDR3, the DNA is TGTGCCACCAGTGACGCAGGTGGCTCTGGAAACACCATATATTTT. The encoded protein is CATSDAGGSGNTIYF.